This TCR beta chain was sequenced in a study of CD8 T cells in acute hepatitis C reinfection (dated by TCRdb to about 2021). A note on the overall study: The study profiled the TCRbeta repertoire of CD8+ T cells specific for the HCV NS3-1073 epitope during acute infection and after viral clearance. A handful of spontaneous resolvers provided paired acute and follow-up samples.

The CDR3 covers 13 residues, taking in both the cysteine and the phenylalanine. Only the CDR3 region is kept as DNA, spanning 39 bases read in frame from base 1. V is pared back by 2 bases and J by 7 bases, with 8 bases lying between the germline termini. From a lookup of the germline V gene (reference sequence), CDR1 and CDR2 are SEHNR and FQNEAQ. General study outcomes and caveats: CDR3 sequences shared with other epitopes were rarely observed, and exact matching may have been limited by differing sequencing approaches. About 14 public clonotypes were found regardless of outcome, and V04-02/J02-02 was used by one public clonotype. The NS3-1073 specific repertoires were highly diverse, and diversity did not differ significantly among acute resolver, follow-up resolver and acute chronic samples. Preferential use of the TRBV04 and TRBV06 gene families was observed in all groups, and this preferential usage was not explained by overrepresentation in the naive pool. Follow-up repertoires were not available for chronically infected subjects, because NS3-1073 specific cells were too rare to be sorted. Because bulk sequencing covered only the TCRbeta chain, the alphabeta pairing of the public clonotypes could not be determined.

The time point label of this sample denotes: naive CD8 control sorted from an acute-time-point sample. Enrolled in the Montreal Hepatitis C Cohort (HEPCO) in Canada, the donors were people who inject drugs, and these donors were followed every 3 months. Acute primary HCV infection was defined as a positive HCV RNA or antibody test that came after a negative test within the prior 24 weeks. Cells were surface stained with CD3, CD8 and CD45RO antibodies, and an aqua fixable dye was used to exclude dead cells. The cohort additionally had about 6 subjects who developed chronic infection, which was defined as HCV RNA positivity at 24 weeks. From thawed, previously cryostored peripheral blood mononuclear cells, CD8+ T cells were purified through negative selection performed by means of the MACS CD8+ T cell Isolation Kit. Sorting of the cells was done on a BD FACSAria II cell sorter. Comment on this clone: The specificity of this receptor is unknown. No base quality information exists; no much larger clone differs at one position.

Genomic DNA was extracted from FACS-sorted cells, and TCRbeta chain sequencing was performed through the commercial immunoSEQ service. The authors' pipeline ran thus. The repertoire data were analyzed using ImmunoSEQ Analyzer software v3.0 and R v3.5.1. Only productive rearrangements were analyzed, as sequences containing stop codons or out-of-frame rearrangements were removed. The sequencing provider supplied the Simpson diversity, Shannon entropy, CDR3 length and nucleotide addition metrics. Clonotypes were grouped by frequency as dominant, sub-dominant, low or lowest abundance, and most analyses excluded clonotypes below 0.1%. Any CDR3 amino acid clonotype present in at least two subjects at a cumulative frequency of at least 0.5% was labeled public. As stored in TCRdb, this immuneACCESS dataset retains in-frame rearrangements with V and J assigned. A fraction of the clones does not appear; measured against another copy, unresolved V genes explain less than half of the discrepancy, and the remainder lacks a known reason. V, J and clone size were drawn from that table, and D and trimming were deduced from the DNA. Within this sample are tens of thousands of clones, with approximately 90% of them counted one time only. The top ten hold 0.5% of the sample.

Material for sequencing was naive CD8+ T cells from PBMCs. The sample's cell subset or site label, in plain terms: sorted total naive CD45RO-negative CD8+ T cells. The receptor comes from a man aged 25-45 years with chronic hepatitis C. The chain joins TRBV7-9 to TRBJ2-2; TRBD1 might be the D gene, on 5 matching bases. The DNA is as follows: TGTGCCAGCAGCTTATCAGGGATCGGGGAGCTGTTTTTT. Its amino acids are CASSLSGIGELFF.